These 17 T cell receptor beta chains originate from one sample sequenced in a study of blood T cell repertoires in COVID-19 (dated by TCRdb to the early 2020s). The library was obtained by the immunoSEQ multiplex PCR assay. Imported from immuneACCESS, the table was reduced by TCRdb to in-frame sequences with V and J called. These copies leave out some clones; in studies compared against another copy, an unresolved V gene accounts for under half, and the cause of the remainder is not known. For this sample there are some 110,000 clones; roughly nine tenths appear just once. Approximately 8.7% of the sample is in the top ten clones. Sequences were obtained from peripheral blood. The origin of the receptors is a man between 70 and 80 years old who had recovered from COVID-19.

The chain carries TRBV9 and TRBJ1-5; TRBD1 matches at 10 bases. CDR3 length: 14 amino acids. Unmatched junction bases numbered 0, after V lost 0 bases and J lost 6 bases. Germline V lookup: CDR1 SGDLS, CDR2 YYNGEE. The CDR3 region has the DNA TGTGCCAGCAGCGTAGGGACAGGGGGTCAGCCCCAGCATTTT. This encodes CASSVGTGGQPQHF.

The rearrangement uses TRBV3-1 (or the pseudogene TRBV3-2) and TRBJ2-4; TRBD2 matches at 8 bases. The V and J ends lost 5 bases and 9 bases, in that order; junction bases with no gene match: 6. The CDR3 is made up of 13 amino acids. Per germline, CDR1 LGHDT and CDR2 YNNKEL (reference sequence). In DNA form, the CDR3 reads TGTGCCAGCAGCTTTGGACTAGCCGGCATTCAGTACTTC. Translation gives CASSFGLAGIQYF.

The chain is built from TRBV14 and TRBJ2-7; D call uncertain. Trimming left V 1 base short and J 3 bases short, with 13 bases between. The CDR3 totals 15 residues. Germline values: CDR1 SGHDN, CDR2 FVKESK. This chain's CDR3 is CASSQATNPIYEQYF. The CDR3 nucleotides read TGTGCCAGCAGCCAAGCGACAAACCCAATCTACGAGCAGTACTTC.

This clone came up a few times. The V and J genes are TRBV5-4 and TRBJ2-7; no firm D call. Germline CDR1 is SGHNT and CDR2 is YYREEE (reference sequence). The germline V and J ends were trimmed by 3 bases and 5 bases, with 6 bases remaining between them. There are 11 residues in the CDR3. CDR3 DNA: TGTGCCAGCAGCTCGAACAACGAGCAGTACTTC. Translation: CASSSNNEQYF.

CDR3 coding DNA: TGTGCCAGCTCAGGGACTACCGAGGATACGCAGTATTTT. This sequence encodes CASSGTTEDTQYF. The rearrangement links TRBV3-1 (or the pseudogene TRBV3-2) to TRBJ2-3; 7 positions agree with TRBD2. This CDR3 has 13 amino acids. The junction had 8 bases not matched to a gene; V was cut back by 8 bases and J by 6 bases. Germline V CDR1 and CDR2: LGHDT, YNNKEL (reference sequence).

This clone was observed once. The chain carries TRBV6-1 and TRBJ2-2; 10 bases line up with TRBD1. V lost 2 bases and J lost 7; bases outside the gene matches: 10. This CDR3 is built from 17 residues. The germline CDR1 and CDR2 sequences are MNHNS and SASEGT. The CDR3 sequence: CASSETGTGVRGGELFF. The CDR3 DNA reads TGTGCCAGCAGTGAAACCGGGACAGGGGTTCGCGGCGGGGAGCTGTTTTTT.

The chain joins TRBV4-2 to TRBJ2-6, with a weak D call TRBD1 (6 bases). CDR3 size: 15 residues. With 4 bases removed from V and 1 base from J, the gap between germline ends came to 8 bases. Germline V gene sequence: CDR1 LGHNA, CDR2 YNFKEQ. In DNA, the CDR3 is TGTGCCAGCAGCCCGACAGGTTCTGGGGCCAACGTCCTGACTTTC. It specifies CASSPTGSGANVLTF.

The chain combines TRBV10-3 with TRBJ2-7; D possibly corresponds to TRBD1 (5 bases). The germline V gene has CDR1 ENHRY and CDR2 SYGVKD. Trimming took 8 bases from V and 3 from J, leaving 11 bases between them. This CDR3 comprises 12 residues. CDR3 nucleotide sequence: TGTGCCATCCTAGACAGAAACTACGAGCAGTACTTC. This translates into CAILDRNYEQYF.

The chain combines TRBV7-3 with TRBJ2-7; 9 bases line up with TRBD2. V trimming: 5 bases; J trimming: 5 bases; junction bases outside the gene matches: 10. The CDR3 extends over 15 amino acids. Germline V gene sequence: CDR1 SGHTA, CDR2 FQGTGA. The CDR3 DNA reads TGTGCCAGCAGCCAAATAGCGGGAGCTGCCCACGAGCAGTACTTC. This codes for CASSQIAGAAHEQYF.

J is TRBJ1-1 and V is TRBV6-2 or TRBV6-3, with unresolved D. This CDR3 has 15 amino acids. V dropped 2 bases and J dropped 0 bases, with 10 bases sitting between them. Per the germline V gene, CDR1 is MNHEY and CDR2 is SVGEGT. DNA of the CDR3: TGTGCCAGCAGTTACAACGTATACATGAACACTGAAGCTTTCTTT. It encodes CASSYNVYMNTEAFF.

This clone was found a few times. This chain links TRBV10-2 with TRBJ1-5, with 7 bases fitting TRBD1. Per germline, CDR1 WSHSY and CDR2 SAAADI. The CDR3 contains 14 residues. V gave up 5 bases and J gave up 6 bases; unmatched junction bases: 7. CDR3 in amino acids: CASSLGGGGQPQHF. The CDR3 region has the DNA TGCGCCAGCAGTTTAGGGGGCGGTGGTCAGCCCCAGCATTTT.

This chain links TRBV11-2 with TRBJ2-7, with TRBD1 matching over 9 bases. The CDR3 consists of 16 residues. J lost 0 bases, V lost 5 bases, and 8 bases had no gene match. The germline gives CDR1 SGHAT, CDR2 FQNNGV. The CDR3 region is CASSGWPGQGSYEQYF. For the CDR3, the DNA is TGTGCCAGCAGCGGGTGGCCGGGACAGGGCTCCTACGAGCAGTACTTC.

This chain links TRBV10-3 with TRBJ2-7, with 8 nucleotides matching TRBD1. The CDR3 is 16 residues long. CDR1 is ENHRY, CDR2 SYGVKD, per germline. Trimming at V came to 3 bases and at J to 2 bases, leaving 9 bases not matched to a gene. The CDR3, as DNA: TGTGCCATCAGTGAATCTTGGACAGGGAGCACCTACGAGCAGTACTTC. Protein sequence: CAISESWTGSTYEQYF.

The chain has TRBV5-1 and TRBJ2-1, with 8 bases identical to TRBD2. This CDR3 contains 16 residues. J gave up 4 bases and V 0 bases, and 6 bases lay outside the gene matches. Germline CDR1 SGHRS, CDR2 YFSETQ. In DNA form, the CDR3 reads TGCGCCAGCAGCTTGGCCTCTAGCGGGCTATACAATGAGCAGTTCTTC. This translates into CASSLASSGLYNEQFF.

The J gene is TRBJ2-7, the V gene TRBV27, with unresolved D. V shed 2 bases and J shed 0 bases, with 5 bases lying between them. Germline V gene data show CDR1 as MNHEY and CDR2 as SMNVEV (reference sequence). The CDR3 has 13 residues. DNA of the CDR3: TGTGCCAGCAGTTTAATCTCCTCCTACGAGCAGTACTTC. This codes for CASSLISSYEQYF.

The chain links TRBV5-1 to TRBJ1-1; D remains ambiguous. The CDR3 covers 14 residues. Trimming left V 2 bases short and J 1 base short, with 9 bases between. Germline V CDR1 and CDR2: SGHRS, YFSETQ. CDR3 DNA: TGCGCCAGCAGCTTACACAGTCAGAACACTGAAGCTTTCTTT. It is translated as CASSLHSQNTEAFF.

The V gene is TRBV19, the J gene TRBJ1-3; no clear D. CDR1 is LNHDA, CDR2 SQIVND, per germline (reference sequence). The CDR3 is 16 amino acids. Trimming stripped 2 bases from V and 2 bases from J, with 13 bases between. The CDR3 coding sequence is TGTGCCAGTAGTATATCCCAAGCAGGCGCTGGAAACACCATATATTTT. Translated: CASSISQAGAGNTIYF.